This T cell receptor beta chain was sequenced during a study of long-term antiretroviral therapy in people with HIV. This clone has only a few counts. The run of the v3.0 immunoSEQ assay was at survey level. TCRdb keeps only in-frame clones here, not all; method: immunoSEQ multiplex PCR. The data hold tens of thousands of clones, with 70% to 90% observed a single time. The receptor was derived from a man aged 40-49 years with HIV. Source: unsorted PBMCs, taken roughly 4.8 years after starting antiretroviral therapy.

This CDR3 is CASSPTGDNSPLHF. The CDR3 DNA reads TGTGCCAGCAGCCCTACAGGGGACAATTCACCCCTCCACTTT. The gene calls are TRBV11-2 and TRBJ1-6, with 7 positions matching TRBD1. The CDR3 runs 14 residues. The germline V gene encodes CDR1 SGHAT and CDR2 FQNNGV. J gave up 7 bases and V 5 bases, and 5 bases lay outside the gene matches.